This entry describes one T cell receptor beta chain. Germline assignment: CDR1 MNHNY and CDR2 SVGAGI (reference sequence). CDR3 length: 15 residues. Trimming at V came to 9 bases and at J to 1 base, leaving 7 bases not matched to a gene. This entry belongs to a study of blood T cell repertoires in COVID-19. Study-level information: From the United States, Italy and Spain came samples of acute and convalescent COVID-19. In each case, the material was cDNA or gDNA derived from T cells, B-cell-depleted T cells, or PBMCs.

Data came from immunoSEQ multiplex PCR; TCRdb stores just in-frame clones and leaves some out. The sample lists more than 70,000 clones; 85% to 90% were seen once. The receptor was isolated from a man aged 60 to 69 with acute or convalescent COVID-19. Sequencing was carried out using peripheral blood. V is TRBV6-6 and J is TRBJ2-3; 10 nucleotides line up with TRBD2. For the CDR3, the DNA is TGTGCCAGTTATCCCGGGACTAGCGGCACAGATACGCAGTATTTT. It codes for CASYPGTSGTDTQYF.